This T cell receptor beta chain was captured in a study of CD4 T cells in relation to SARS-CoV-2 and coronaviruses. Whole-study context: TCR beta CDR3s were sequenced after 10-day antigen culture of PBMCs. Controls used an HIV-1 Nef peptide pool or no peptide.

Comments on this clone: The antigen is unknown.

Unexposed donor CD4+ T cells date from about 2010-2019, before the COVID-19 pandemic. CD4+ T cells were isolated from the cells after 10 days of culture. Profiled with immunoSEQ multiplex PCR; TCRdb holds only in-frame clones, not every one. This sample carries more than 20,000 clones, 65% to 85% of them seen once, and the ten largest clones take 10% to 15%. J was trimmed by 7 bases and V by 7 bases; bases with no gene match: 9. The CDR3 is 13 amino acids. Germline-derived CDR1 and CDR2 are MNHEY and SVGAGI. The clonotype was recovered from a human donor in good health. Material: CD4+ T cells from PBMCs, cultured in vitro. The chain has TRBV6-5 and TRBJ2-5, with 7 bases matching TRBD1. CDR3 sequence reads: CASTDRTGVTQYF. In nucleotides, the CDR3 is TGTGCCAGCACGGACAGGACGGGCGTGACCCAGTACTTC.